This TCR beta chain was captured in a study of blood T cell repertoires in COVID-19. Study in general: Samples of COVID-19 (acute and convalescent) were obtained from the United States, Italy and Spain.

In terms of age and location, participants ranged from about 18 to 100 years and lived in under 30 US areas. Sequencing used immunoSEQ multiplex PCR; TCRdb keeps in-frame clones, though not all of them. The data show approximately 150,000 clones, approximately 88% seen once. This CDR3 spans 13 amino acids. With 6 bases removed from V and 8 bases from J, the gap between germline ends came to 13 bases. Germline V gene sequence: CDR1 MDHEN, CDR2 SYDVKM. The chain employs TRBV28 and TRBJ1-4; D perhaps matches TRBD1 (5 bases). The sequence was collected from a man aged 65 to 85 who had been exposed to COVID-19. Sequenced material: PBMCs or T cells enriched from blood (not recorded which). In nucleotides, the CDR3 is TGTGCCAGCAGGGCGGACATAGGGGAAAAACTGTTTTTT. Translating it yields CASRADIGEKLFF. The variable domain in full, with the rest retrieved from reference TRBV28 and TRBJ1-4, is DVKVTQSSRYLVKRTGEKVFLECVQDMDHENMFWYRQDPGLGLRLIYFSYDVKMKEKGDIPEGYSVSREKKERFSLILESASTNQTSMYLCASRADIGEKLFFGSGTQLSVL.